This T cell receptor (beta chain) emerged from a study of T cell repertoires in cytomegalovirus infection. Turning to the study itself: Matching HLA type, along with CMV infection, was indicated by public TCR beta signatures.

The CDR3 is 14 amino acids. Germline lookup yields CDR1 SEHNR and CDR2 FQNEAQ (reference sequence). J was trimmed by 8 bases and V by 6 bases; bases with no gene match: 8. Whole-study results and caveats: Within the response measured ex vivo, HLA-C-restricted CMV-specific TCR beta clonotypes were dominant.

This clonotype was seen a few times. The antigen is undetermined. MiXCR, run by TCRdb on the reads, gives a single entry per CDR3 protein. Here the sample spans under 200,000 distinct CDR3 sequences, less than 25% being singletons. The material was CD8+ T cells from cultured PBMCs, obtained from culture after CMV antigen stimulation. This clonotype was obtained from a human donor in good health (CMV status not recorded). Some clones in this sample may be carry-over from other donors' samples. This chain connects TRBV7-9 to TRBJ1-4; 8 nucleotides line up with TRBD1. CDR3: CASRPQGEEEKLFF. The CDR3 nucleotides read TGTGCCAGCAGGCCACAGGGGGAAGAAGAAAAACTGTTTTTT.